One T cell receptor beta chain is described in this entry. Its antigen is not known. Measured with immunoSEQ multiplex PCR; TCRdb has only the in-frame clones, and not every one. The repertoire holds about 84,000 clones, with 65% to 85% as singletons. The sample comes from a study of PD-1 blockade in mismatch repair-deficient tumors. Study context: All were previously treated, progressing patients with 12 mismatch repair-deficient cancer types. Points from the study as a whole: Tumor-resident clones, often undetectable pretreatment in blood, expanded then contracted after pembrolizumab.

PCR or immunohistochemistry showed mismatch repair deficiency in every enrolled patient. This CDR3 is 13 amino acids long. Germline assignment: CDR1 MNHNY and CDR2 SVGAGI (reference sequence). V gave up 7 bases and J gave up 5 bases, with 14 bases separating them. The clonotype comes from an adult with mismatch repair-deficient cancer. The source material was peripheral blood, sampled 12 weeks after starting pembrolizumab. This rearrangement joins TRBV6-6 to TRBJ1-2; D call uncertain. The chain's CDR3 is CASTPTSGYGYTF. CDR3 nucleotide sequence: TGTGCCAGCACCCCCACCAGCGGATATGGCTACACCTTC.